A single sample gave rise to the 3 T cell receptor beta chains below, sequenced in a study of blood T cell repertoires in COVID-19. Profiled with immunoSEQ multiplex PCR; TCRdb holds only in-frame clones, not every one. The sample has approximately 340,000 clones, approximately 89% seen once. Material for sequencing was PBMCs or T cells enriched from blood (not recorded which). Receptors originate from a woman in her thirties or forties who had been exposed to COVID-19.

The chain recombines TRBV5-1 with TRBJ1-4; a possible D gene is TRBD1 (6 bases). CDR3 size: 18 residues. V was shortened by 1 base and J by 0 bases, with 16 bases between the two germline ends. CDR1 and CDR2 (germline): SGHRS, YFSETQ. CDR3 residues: CASSLTGISLATNEKLFF. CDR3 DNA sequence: TGCGCCAGCAGCTTGACAGGGATAAGCCTAGCAACTAATGAAAAACTGTTTTTT.

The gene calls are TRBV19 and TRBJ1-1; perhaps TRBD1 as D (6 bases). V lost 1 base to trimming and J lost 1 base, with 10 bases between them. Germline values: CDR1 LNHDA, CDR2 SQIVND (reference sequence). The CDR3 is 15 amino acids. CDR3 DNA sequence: TGTGCCAGTAGTATAGCGCTCAGGGGGAACACTGAAGCTTTCTTT. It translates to CASSIALRGNTEAFF.

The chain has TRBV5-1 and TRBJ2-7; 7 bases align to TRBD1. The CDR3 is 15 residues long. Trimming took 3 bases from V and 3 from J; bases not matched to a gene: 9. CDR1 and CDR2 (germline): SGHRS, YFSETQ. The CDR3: CASSWGTVGSYEQYF. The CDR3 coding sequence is TGCGCCAGCAGCTGGGGGACAGTTGGGAGCTACGAGCAGTACTTC.